The 22 T cell receptor beta chains presented below share a single source sample, sequenced in a study of T cell repertoires in cytomegalovirus infection. From the reads, TCRdb called clonotypes with MiXCR, one entry per CDR3 protein. The table lists around 530,000 distinct CDR3 sequences, 16% of them singletons. The material sequenced was CD8+ T cells from PBMCs. The source is a human donor in good health (CMV status not recorded). Some clones in this sample may be carry-over from other donors' samples.

The chain joins TRBV13 to TRBJ1-6; TRBD1 might be the D (6 bases). This CDR3 has 15 amino acids. The V and J ends lost 6 bases and 7 bases respectively, with 16 bases between them. Germline assignment: CDR1 PRHDT and CDR2 FYEKMQ (reference sequence). CDR3 loop: CASSSRGHTNSPLHF. The CDR3 DNA reads as TGTGCCAGCAGTTCTCGGGGACATACCAATTCACCCCTCCACTTT.

The rearrangement uses TRBV27 and TRBJ1-6; D unclear. The CDR3 runs to 13 residues. Per the germline V gene, CDR1 is MNHEY and CDR2 is SMNVEV (reference sequence). V was cut by 5 bases and J by 6 bases, with 8 bases left in between. CDR3 residues: CASSVASNSPLHF. The CDR3 nucleotides are TGTGCCAGCAGTGTAGCGAGTAATTCACCCCTCCACTTT.

The rearrangement joins TRBV15 to TRBJ2-3; D not certain. The CDR3 runs 14 residues. Germline-derived CDR1 and CDR2 are LNHNV and YYDKDF (reference sequence). V shed 8 bases and J shed 0 bases, with 12 bases lying between them. The CDR3 protein is CATERAGSTDTQYF. In DNA form, the CDR3 reads TGTGCCACCGAGAGAGCTGGGAGCACAGATACGCAGTATTTT. Full variable domain (outside the CDR3, taken from reference TRBV15 and TRBJ2-3): DAMVIQNPRYQVTQFGKPVTLSCSQTLNHNVMYWYQQKSSQAPKLLFHYYDKDFNNEADTPDNFQSRRPNTSFCFLDIRSPGLGDTAMYLCATERAGSTDTQYFGPGTRLTVL.

Many counts were recorded for this clonotype. An end of the junction differs from the germline gene, which may be a read error. The V gene is TRBV7-7, the J gene TRBJ2-1, with D unresolved. CDR1 is SSHAT, CDR2 FNYEAQ, per germline (reference sequence). The CDR3 totals 15 residues. This CDR3 is CASSLSADLNNEQFF. The DNA for the CDR3 is TGTGCTAGCAGCTTGTCGGCAGACCTAAACAATGAGCAGTTCTTC.

Many counts were recorded for this clonotype. This chain uses TRBV7-8 with TRBJ1-5, with a tentative D call TRBD1 (5 bases). Germline V gene lookup returns CDR1 SGHVS and CDR2 FQNEAQ. The CDR3 has 13 amino acids. Trimming left V 4 bases short and J 5 bases short, with 9 bases between. CDR3: CASSSRGYQPQHF. For the CDR3, the DNA is TGTGCCAGCAGCTCTAGGGGTTATCAGCCCCAGCATTTT. Looking up the rest from reference TRBV7-8 and TRBJ1-5 gives the full variable domain: GAGVSQSPRYKVAKRGQDVALRCDPISGHVSLFWYQQALGQGPEFLTYFQNEAQLDKSGLPSDRFFAERPEGSVSTLKIQRTQQEDSAVYLCASSSRGYQPQHFGDGTRLSIL.

In this sample, this clonotype turned up many times. This rearrangement joins TRBV7-9 to TRBJ1-2; TRBD1 matches 7 bases. Germline values: CDR1 SEHNR, CDR2 FQNEAQ (reference sequence). Germline trimming cut 3 bases from V and 3 bases from J; bases unmatched to any gene: 10. The CDR3 is 16 residues long. The CDR3 bases are TGTGCCAGCAGCTTTTCGGTGGGACAGCACTACTATGGCTACACCTTC. It translates to CASSFSVGQHYYGYTF. The full variable domain, completed using reference TRBV7-9 and TRBJ1-2, is DTGVSQNPRHKITKRGQNVTFRCDPISEHNRLYWYRQTLGQGPEFLTYFQNEAQLEKSRLLSDRFSAERPKGSFSTLEIQRTEQGDSAMYLCASSFSVGQHYYGYTFGSGTRLTVV.

This chain connects TRBV28 to TRBJ2-7, with 9 bases aligning to TRBD1. CDR1 and CDR2 from the germline V gene are MDHEN and SYDVKM. J was trimmed by 6 bases and V by 6 bases; bases with no gene match: 6. The CDR3 is made up of 13 amino acids. This CDR3 is CASSRGQGCEQYF. The DNA of the CDR3 is TGTGCCAGCAGCCGGGGACAGGGCTGCGAGCAGTACTTC.

This clonotype was seen a few times. The V and J genes are TRBV12-5 and TRBJ1-5; tentative D call: TRBD1 (5 bases). Per the germline V gene, CDR1 is LGHNT and CDR2 is FRNRAP. The CDR3 spans 12 residues. Trimming removed 7 bases from V and 9 bases from J, with 13 bases in between. The CDR3 reads CASATGQWPQHF. As DNA, the CDR3 is TGTGCTAGTGCTACGGGGCAGTGGCCCCAGCATTTT.

This clonotype occurred a few times. The chain combines TRBV6-1 with TRBJ2-7; D possibly corresponds to TRBD2 (6 bases). The CDR3 loop spans 14 amino acids. V was clipped by 1 base and J by 2 bases, with 9 bases between them. Germline V lookup: CDR1 MNHNS, CDR2 SASEGT. CDR3 sequence (DNA): TGTGCCAGCAGTGAAGTAGCGGACCCCTACGAGCAGTACTTC. It codes for CASSEVADPYEQYF.

This clonotype has more than one count but fewer than ten. DNA for the CDR3: TGTGCCAGCAGGTCTCCCCAGGAGGAGACCCAGTACTTC. Translation: CASRSPQEETQYF. The rearrangement joins TRBV25-1 to TRBJ2-5; D is unclear. From germline, CDR1 is MGHDK and CDR2 SYGVNS. There are 13 residues in the CDR3. V shed 6 bases and J shed 5 bases, with 13 bases lying between them. Complete variable domain (other parts from reference TRBV25-1 and TRBJ2-5): EADIYQTPRYLVIGTGKKITLECSQTMGHDKMYWYQQDPGMELHLIHYSYGVNSTEKGDLSSESTVSRIRTEHFPLTLESARPSHTSQYLCASRSPQEETQYFGPGTRLLVL.

Ten or more counts support this clonotype. The chain couples TRBV12-3 or TRBV12-4 to TRBJ2-7; 8 nucleotides line up with TRBD2. The V segment lost 5 bases and the J segment 0 bases; nucleotides outside the gene matches: 6. The CDR3 totals 15 residues. The CDR3 sequence is CASSGGGTSSYEQYF. The CDR3 region has the DNA TGTGCCAGCAGTGGAGGGGGGACTAGCTCCTACGAGCAGTACTTC.

Ten or more counts support this clonotype. The J gene is TRBJ2-7, the V gene TRBV7-2; D possibly corresponds to TRBD2 (5 bases). V lost 0 bases and J 4 bases, leaving 28 bases between the germline ends. Looked up from germline, CDR1 is SGHTA and CDR2 is FQGNSA. This CDR3 has 20 residues. The CDR3 DNA sequence: TGTGCCAGCAGCTTAGCTACTGGGCCTCACCCCACTAGATCTGGTTACGAGCAGTACTTC. Encoded protein: CASSLATGPHPTRSGYEQYF.

In this sample, this clonotype turned up many times. This chain connects TRBV12-3 or TRBV12-4 to TRBJ2-1; possible D gene TRBD1, 5 bases. The V end lost 10 bases, the J end lost 1 base, and 17 bases lay between the germline ends. The CDR3 extends over 15 amino acids. CDR3 coding DNA: TGTGCCACCAAAGATACAGGCATATCCTACAATGAGCAGTTCTTC. Amino acid sequence: CATKDTGISYNEQFF.

This clonotype was seen many times. This rearrangement joins TRBV7-6 to TRBJ2-1; 8 bases align to TRBD1. This CDR3 region has 15 residues. Germline V gene sequence: CDR1 SGHVS, CDR2 FNYEAQ. V was clipped by 5 bases and J by 4 bases; unmatched bases: 7. The CDR3 nucleotides read TGTGCCAGCAGCCCAGACAGGGGCCCATACAATGAGCAGTTCTTC. It yields the protein CASSPDRGPYNEQFF.

There are many counts of this clonotype. The chain has TRBV6-5 and TRBJ1-1; D is uncertain. There are 16 residues in the CDR3. Germline loops: CDR1 MNHEY, CDR2 SVGAGI. The V end was cut by 2 bases, the J end by 1 base, with 14 bases between. The CDR3 DNA sequence: TGTGCCAGCAGTTACGGGGAGGCCGAAACGAACACTGAAGCTTTCTTT. This sequence encodes CASSYGEAETNTEAFF.

This clonotype was counted ten times or more. The genes are TRBV6-5 and TRBJ2-1; D perhaps matches TRBD2 (5 bases). Germline V gene lookup returns CDR1 MNHEY and CDR2 SVGAGI. Deletions cut 6 bases from V and 5 bases from J, with 20 bases between. The CDR3 runs to 16 residues. The CDR3 nucleotides are TGTGCCAGCAGCTCCGGGATTTCATCAATTCACAATGAGCAGTTCTTC. Translating gives CASSSGISSIHNEQFF.

This clonotype was seen at least ten times. V usage is TRBV12-3 or TRBV12-4 and J usage is TRBJ2-7; D tentatively fits TRBD1 or TRBD2 (5 bases each). V lost 7 bases, J lost 1 base, and 14 bases lay in between. The CDR3 runs to 14 residues. CDR3 in amino acids: CASTYGADSYEQYF. The CDR3 DNA reads TGTGCCAGCACCTACGGGGCGGATTCCTACGAGCAGTACTTC.

The chain carries TRBV4-1 and TRBJ2-6, with D unclear. This CDR3 is built from 14 residues. The V gene lost 3 bases and the J gene lost 3 bases, with 6 bases spanning the gap. The V gene's germline CDR1 is MGHRA and CDR2 YSYEKL. This CDR3 reads CASSHYNGANVLTF. CDR3 nucleotide sequence: TGCGCCAGCAGCCACTATAATGGGGCCAACGTCCTGACTTTC.

This clonotype was seen only a few times. The V call is TRBV4-1, the J call TRBJ1-2; TRBD1 matches 7 bases. The CDR3 length is 17 residues. The germline CDR1 and CDR2 sequences are MGHRA and YSYEKL. With V trimmed by 4 bases and J by 0 bases, 11 bases remained unmatched. For the CDR3, the DNA is TGCGCCAGCAGCCCTACAGGGGCCCCCCCAGCTAACTATGGCTACACCTTC. It encodes CASSPTGAPPANYGYTF.

Comment on this clonotype: A single base separates this from a much larger clone, so it may be a read error. The chain joins TRBV7-4 to TRBJ2-1; 9 bases are a match to TRBD1. J was trimmed by 7 bases and V by 4 bases; bases with no gene match: 5. There are 14 residues in the CDR3. CDR1 is SGHVT, CDR2 SQSDAQ, per germline. CDR3 loop: CASSCDRGWNEQFF. The CDR3 DNA is TGTGCCAGCAGCTGCGACAGGGGGTGGAATGAGCAGTTCTTC.

The table lists this clonotype with many counts. This rearrangement joins TRBV7-3 to TRBJ1-2; possible D gene TRBD1, 6 bases. Germline lookup yields CDR1 SGHTA and CDR2 FQGTGA. The length of the CDR3 is 15 residues. V was pared by 1 base and J by 0 bases, with 9 bases between. The CDR3 region is CASSLNPGANYGYTF. CDR3 coding DNA: TGTGCCAGCAGCTTAAACCCAGGGGCTAACTATGGCTACACCTTC.

This clonotype was counted between two and nine times. V and J are TRBV2 and TRBJ2-5; 9 nucleotides agree with TRBD1. Germline assignment: CDR1 SNHLY and CDR2 FYNNEI. V lost 9 bases to trimming and J lost 5 bases; unmatched junction nucleotides: 7. The CDR3 is made up of 13 amino acids. In DNA, the CDR3 is TGTGCCAGAAGGGGACAGGGCCGGGAGACCCAGTACTTC. Residues: CARRGQGRETQYF. The complete variable domain, with remaining parts taken from reference TRBV2 and TRBJ2-5, reads EPEVTQTPSHQVTQMGQEVILRCVPISNHLYFYWYRQILGQKVEFLVSFYNNEISEKSEIFDDQFSVERPDGSNFTLKIRSTKLEDSAMYFCARRGQGRETQYFGPGTRLLVL.